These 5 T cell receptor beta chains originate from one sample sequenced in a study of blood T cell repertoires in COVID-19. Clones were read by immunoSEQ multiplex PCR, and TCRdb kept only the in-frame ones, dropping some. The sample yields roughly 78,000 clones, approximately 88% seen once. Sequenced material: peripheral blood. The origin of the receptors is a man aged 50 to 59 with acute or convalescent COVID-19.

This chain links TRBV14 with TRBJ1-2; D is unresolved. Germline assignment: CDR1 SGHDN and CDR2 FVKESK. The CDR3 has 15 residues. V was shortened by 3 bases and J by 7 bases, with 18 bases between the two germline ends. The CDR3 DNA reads TGTGCCAGCAGCCAGGAACCTCAGGCTTCCCTTGGCTACACCTTC. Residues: CASSQEPQASLGYTF.

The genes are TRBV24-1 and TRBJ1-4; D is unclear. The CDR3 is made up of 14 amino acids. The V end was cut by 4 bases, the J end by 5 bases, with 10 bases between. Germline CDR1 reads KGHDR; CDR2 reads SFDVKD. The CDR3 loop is CATSESGKNEKLFF. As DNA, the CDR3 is TGTGCCACCAGTGAATCCGGGAAAAATGAAAAACTGTTTTTT.

The CDR3 DNA is TGTGCCAGCAGTGAAGTAGGCGGGGGCGCAGATACGCAGTATTTT. Its protein is CASSEVGGGADTQYF. The chain recombines TRBV6-1 with TRBJ2-3; D possibly corresponds to TRBD2 (7 bases). V shed 1 base and J shed 4 bases, with 12 bases lying between them. There are 15 residues in the CDR3. The germline V gene encodes CDR1 MNHNS and CDR2 SASEGT.

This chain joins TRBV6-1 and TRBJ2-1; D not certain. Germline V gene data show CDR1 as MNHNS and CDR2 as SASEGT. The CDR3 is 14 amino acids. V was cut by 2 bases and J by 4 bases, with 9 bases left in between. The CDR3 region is CASSESDGYNEQFF. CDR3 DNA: TGTGCCAGCAGTGAAAGTGACGGGTACAATGAGCAGTTCTTC.

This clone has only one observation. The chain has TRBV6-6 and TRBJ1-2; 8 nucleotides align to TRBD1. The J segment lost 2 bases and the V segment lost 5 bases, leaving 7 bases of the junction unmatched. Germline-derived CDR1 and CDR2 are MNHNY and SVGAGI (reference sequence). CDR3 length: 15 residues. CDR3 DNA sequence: TGTGCCAGCAGTCCTCGACAGGGGCAGAACTATGGCTACACCTTC. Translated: CASSPRQGQNYGYTF.